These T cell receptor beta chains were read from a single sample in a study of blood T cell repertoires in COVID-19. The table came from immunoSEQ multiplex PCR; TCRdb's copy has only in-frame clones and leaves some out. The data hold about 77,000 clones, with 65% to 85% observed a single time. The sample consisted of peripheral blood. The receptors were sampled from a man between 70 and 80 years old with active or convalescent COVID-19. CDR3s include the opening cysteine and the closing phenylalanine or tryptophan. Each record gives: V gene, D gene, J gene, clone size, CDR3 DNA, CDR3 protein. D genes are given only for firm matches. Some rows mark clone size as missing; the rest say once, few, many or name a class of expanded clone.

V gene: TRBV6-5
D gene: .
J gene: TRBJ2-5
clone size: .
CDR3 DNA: TGTGCCAGCAGTTACCGTGGGGGGGAGACCCAGTACTTC
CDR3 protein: CASSYRGGETQYF

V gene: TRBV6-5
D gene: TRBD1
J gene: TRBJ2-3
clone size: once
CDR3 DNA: TGTGCCAGCAATCGACAGGGCGGCACAGATACGCAGTATTTT
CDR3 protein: CASNRQGGTDTQYF

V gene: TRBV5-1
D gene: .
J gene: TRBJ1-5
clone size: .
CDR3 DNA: TGCGCCAGCAGCAACGCCAGGGTGTACCACCAGCCCCAGCATTTT
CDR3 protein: CASSNARVYHQPQHF

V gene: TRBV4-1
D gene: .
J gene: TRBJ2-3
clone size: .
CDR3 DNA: TGCGCCAGCAGCCAAAACCCATTGGCCGATACGCAGTATTTT
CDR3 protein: CASSQNPLADTQYF

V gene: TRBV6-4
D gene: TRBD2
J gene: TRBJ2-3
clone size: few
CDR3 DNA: TGTGCCCGCGAGGGGGTCAGGACTAGCGGGGAGTGCACAGATACGCAGTATTTT
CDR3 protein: CAREGVRTSGECTDTQYF

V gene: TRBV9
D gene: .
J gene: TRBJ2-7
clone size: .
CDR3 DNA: TGTGCCAGCAGCGTAGCGGGGAATTCCCTCTCCTACGAGCAGTACTTC
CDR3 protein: CASSVAGNSLSYEQYF

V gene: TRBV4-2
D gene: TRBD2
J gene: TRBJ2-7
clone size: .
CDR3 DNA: TGTGCCAGCAGTGCGGGGGGGGCATCCTACGAGCAGTACTTC
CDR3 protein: CASSAGGASYEQYF

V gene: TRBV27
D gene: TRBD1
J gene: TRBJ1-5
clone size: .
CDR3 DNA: TGTGCCAGCAGTTTATCGGCCAGGGGGACCAATCAGCCCCAGCATTTT
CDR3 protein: CASSLSARGTNQPQHF

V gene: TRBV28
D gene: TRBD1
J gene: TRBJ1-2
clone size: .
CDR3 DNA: TGTGCCAGCAGTTTATCCGGGACAGCGAGTGGGGGCTACACCTTC
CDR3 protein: CASSLSGTASGGYTF

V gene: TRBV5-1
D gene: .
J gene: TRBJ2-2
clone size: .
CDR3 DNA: TGCGCCAGCAGCTTGGGGCTAGCCGCGAACACCGGGGAGCTGTTTTTT
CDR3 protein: CASSLGLAANTGELFF

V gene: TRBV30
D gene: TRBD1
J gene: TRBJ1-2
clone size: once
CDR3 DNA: TGTGCCTGGACCAGTAAGGGGACAGAGTCGAGCGGCTACACCTTC
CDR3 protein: CAWTSKGTESSGYTF

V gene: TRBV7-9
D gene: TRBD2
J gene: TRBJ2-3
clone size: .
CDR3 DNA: TGTGCCAGCAGCCTCGCTGGGAGCGGGGGGCAAGATACGCAGTATTTT
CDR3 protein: CASSLAGSGGQDTQYF

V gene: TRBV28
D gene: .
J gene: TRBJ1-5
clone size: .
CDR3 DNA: TGTGCCAGCAGTGAACCCGTCATCCCAGCGGGTCAGCCCCAGCATTTT
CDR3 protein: CASSEPVIPAGQPQHF

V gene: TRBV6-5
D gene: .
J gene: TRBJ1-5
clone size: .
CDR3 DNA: TGTGCCAGCAATTTTGCGGCAAATCAGCCCCAGCATTTT
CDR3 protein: CASNFAANQPQHF

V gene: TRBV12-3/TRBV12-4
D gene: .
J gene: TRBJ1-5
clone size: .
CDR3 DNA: TGTGCCAGCAGTTTCAGGGTAAAGGAGCCCCAGCATTTT
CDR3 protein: CASSFRVKEPQHF

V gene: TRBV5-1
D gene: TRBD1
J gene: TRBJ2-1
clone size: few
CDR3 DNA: TGCGCCAGCAGCTTGGATGCGGGACAGGGCTACAATGAGCAGTTCTTC
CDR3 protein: CASSLDAGQGYNEQFF

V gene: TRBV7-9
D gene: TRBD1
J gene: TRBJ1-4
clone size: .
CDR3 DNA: TGTGCCAGCAGCTCCCGGGACAGAGGCGAAAAACTGTTTTTT
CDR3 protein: CASSSRDRGEKLFF

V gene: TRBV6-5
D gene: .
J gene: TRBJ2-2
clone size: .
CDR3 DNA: TGTGCCAGCAGTTACATCGCGGGGAAAGAGGAGCTGTTTTTT
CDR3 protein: CASSYIAGKEELFF

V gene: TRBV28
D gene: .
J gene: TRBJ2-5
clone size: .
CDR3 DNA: TGTGCCAGCAGTCCGTGGGGCCTCCAAGAGACCCAGTACTTC
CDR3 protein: CASSPWGLQETQYF

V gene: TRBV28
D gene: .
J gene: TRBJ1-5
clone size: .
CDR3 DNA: TGTGCCAGCAGTTTATACAGGGATCAGCCCCAGCATTTT
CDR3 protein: CASSLYRDQPQHF

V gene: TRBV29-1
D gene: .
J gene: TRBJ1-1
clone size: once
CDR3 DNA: TGCAGCGCCGGCGGACAGTCGAACACTGAAGCTTTCTTT
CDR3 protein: CSAGGQSNTEAFF

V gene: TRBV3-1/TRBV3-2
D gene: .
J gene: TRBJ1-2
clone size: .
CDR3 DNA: TGTGCCAGCAGCCAACAGGGGCCGGGGGGGCTCTACACCTTC
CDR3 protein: CASSQQGPGGLYTF

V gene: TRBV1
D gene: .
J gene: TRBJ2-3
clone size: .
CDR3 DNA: TGCACCAGCAGCCAAAACGCGGGACAGGTAAAAGATACGCAGTATTTT
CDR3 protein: CTSSQNAGQVKDTQYF

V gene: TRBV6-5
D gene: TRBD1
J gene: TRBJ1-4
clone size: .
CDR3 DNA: TGTGCCAGCAGTTACACCGGGACAGCTAATGAAAAACTGTTTTTT
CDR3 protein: CASSYTGTANEKLFF

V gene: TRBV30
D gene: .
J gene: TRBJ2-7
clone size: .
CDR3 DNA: TGTGCCTGGAGTAGAGGATCCTACGAGCAGTACTTC
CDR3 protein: CAWSRGSYEQYF

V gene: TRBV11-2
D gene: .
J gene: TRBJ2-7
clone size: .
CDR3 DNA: TGTGCCAGCATCCACACAAACTCCTACGAGCAGTACTTC
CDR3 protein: CASIHTNSYEQYF

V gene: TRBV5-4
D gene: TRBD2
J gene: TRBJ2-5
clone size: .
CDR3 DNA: TGTGCCAGCAGCTTGAAGGCTAGCGGGGGGATGTACCAAGAGACCCAGTACTTC
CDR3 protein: CASSLKASGGMYQETQYF

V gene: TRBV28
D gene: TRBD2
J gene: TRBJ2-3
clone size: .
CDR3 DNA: TGTGCCAGCGGGGACCCTAGCGGATCCGAAACGCAGTATTTT
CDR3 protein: CASGDPSGSETQYF

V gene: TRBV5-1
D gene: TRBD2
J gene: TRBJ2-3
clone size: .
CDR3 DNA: TGCGCCAGCTGCCCGGGACTAGTATTTGCAGATACGCAGTATTTT
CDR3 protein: CASCPGLVFADTQYF

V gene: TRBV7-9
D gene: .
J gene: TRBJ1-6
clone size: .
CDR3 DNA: TGTGCCAGCAGCTCCACGGGGGTAGCCCTGAATTCACCCCTCCACTTT
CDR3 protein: CASSSTGVALNSPLHF

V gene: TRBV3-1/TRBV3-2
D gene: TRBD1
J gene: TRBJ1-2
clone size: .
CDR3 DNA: TGTGCCAGCCCTCGGACAGGGGAGCGGGGCTACACCTTC
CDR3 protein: CASPRTGERGYTF

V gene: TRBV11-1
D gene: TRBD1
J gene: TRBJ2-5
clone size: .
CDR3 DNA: TGTGCCAGCAGCTACCGAACAGGGGACGGGACCCAGTACTTC
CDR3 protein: CASSYRTGDGTQYF

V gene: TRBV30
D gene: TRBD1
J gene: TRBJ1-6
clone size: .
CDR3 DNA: TGTGCCTGGAGGGGACAGGGGCTTGGTTCACCCCTCCACTTT
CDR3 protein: CAWRGQGLGSPLHF

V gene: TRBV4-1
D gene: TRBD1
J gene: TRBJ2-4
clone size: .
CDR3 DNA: TGCGCCAGCAGCCAACTAGACCAGGGGGCGCGGGACATTCAGTACTTC
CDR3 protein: CASSQLDQGARDIQYF

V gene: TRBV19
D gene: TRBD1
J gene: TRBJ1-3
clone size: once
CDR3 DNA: TGTGCCAGTAGTGGGCTGACAGGGTTCGGAAACACCATATATTTT
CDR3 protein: CASSGLTGFGNTIYF

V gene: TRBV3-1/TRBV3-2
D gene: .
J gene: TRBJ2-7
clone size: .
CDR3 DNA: TGTGCCAGCAGCCAAGCTCCCGGGGGTCTAGCAGGCGAGCAGTACTTC
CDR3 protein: CASSQAPGGLAGEQYF

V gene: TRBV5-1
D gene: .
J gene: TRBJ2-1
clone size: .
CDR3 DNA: TGCGCCAGCGCCCAGGGTGTTAAGGACAATGAGCAGTTCTTC
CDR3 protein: CASAQGVKDNEQFF

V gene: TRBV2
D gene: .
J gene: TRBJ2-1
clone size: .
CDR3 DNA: TGTGCCAGCAAACTAGACCACAATGAGCAGTTCTTC
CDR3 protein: CASKLDHNEQFF

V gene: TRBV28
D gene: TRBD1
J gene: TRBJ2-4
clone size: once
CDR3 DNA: TGTGCCAGCAGTTTATGGACCGGGACAGGGGGCCTAGCCAAAAACATTCAGTACTTC
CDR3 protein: CASSLWTGTGGLAKNIQYF

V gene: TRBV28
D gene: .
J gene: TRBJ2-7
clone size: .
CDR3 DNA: TGTGCCAACCAAGGAGTCTCCTACGAGCAGTACTTC
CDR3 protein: CANQGVSYEQYF

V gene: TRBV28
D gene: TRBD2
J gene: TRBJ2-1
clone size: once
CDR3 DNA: TGTGCCAGCGTCTCGGGGGGGCATGTCGATGAGCAGTTCTTC
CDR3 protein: CASVSGGHVDEQFF

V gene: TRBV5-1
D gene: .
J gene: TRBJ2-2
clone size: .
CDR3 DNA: TGCGCCAGCAGCTTGCTAACGGTCTTGAACACCGGGGAGCTGTTTTTT
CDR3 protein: CASSLLTVLNTGELFF

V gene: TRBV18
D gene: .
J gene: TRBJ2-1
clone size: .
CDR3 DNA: TGTGCCAGCTCACCAGGAGTAAGTGAGCAGTTCTTC
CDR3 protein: CASSPGVSEQFF

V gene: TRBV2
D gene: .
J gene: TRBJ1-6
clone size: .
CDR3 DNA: TGTGCCAGCAGTGAAGCGGCCTCACCCCTCCACTTT
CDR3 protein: CASSEAASPLHF

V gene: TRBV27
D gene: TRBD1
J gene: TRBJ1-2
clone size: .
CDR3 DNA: TGTGCCAGCAGTCCAGACAGGGCCTATGGCTACACCTTC
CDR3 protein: CASSPDRAYGYTF

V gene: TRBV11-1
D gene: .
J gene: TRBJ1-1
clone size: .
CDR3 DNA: TGTGCCACCTCCCAGGGATTAAACACTGAAGCTTTCTTT
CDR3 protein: CATSQGLNTEAFF

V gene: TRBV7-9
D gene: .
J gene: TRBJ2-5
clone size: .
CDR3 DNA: TGTGCCAGCTCATCTTGGGGACAACTCCAAGAGACCCAGTACTTC
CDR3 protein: CASSSWGQLQETQYF